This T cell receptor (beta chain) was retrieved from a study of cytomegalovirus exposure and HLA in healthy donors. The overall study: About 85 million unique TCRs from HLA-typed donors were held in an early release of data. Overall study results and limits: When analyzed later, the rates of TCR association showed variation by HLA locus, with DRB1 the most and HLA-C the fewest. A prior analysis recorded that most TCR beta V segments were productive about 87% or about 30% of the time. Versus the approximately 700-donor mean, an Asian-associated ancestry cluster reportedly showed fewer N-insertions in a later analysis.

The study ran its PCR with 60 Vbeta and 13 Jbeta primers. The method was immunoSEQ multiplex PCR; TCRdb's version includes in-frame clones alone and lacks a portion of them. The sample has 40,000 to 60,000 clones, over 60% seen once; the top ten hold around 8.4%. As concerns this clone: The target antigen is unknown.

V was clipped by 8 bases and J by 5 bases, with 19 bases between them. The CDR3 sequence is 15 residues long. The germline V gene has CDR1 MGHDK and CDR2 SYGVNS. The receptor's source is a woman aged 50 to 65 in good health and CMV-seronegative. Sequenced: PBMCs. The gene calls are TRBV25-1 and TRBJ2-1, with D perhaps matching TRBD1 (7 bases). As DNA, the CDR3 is TGTGCCAGCCGCCCAGGGGGGACGCCCCACAATGAGCAGTTCTTC. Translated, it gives CASRPGGTPHNEQFF.